Shown below are 2 T cell receptor beta chains from a single sample sequenced in a study of CD8+ T cells in alopecia areata. TCR sequencing used cDNA made by reverse transcription of extracted RNA. Libraries were prepared by immunoSEQ multiplex PCR; TCRdb keeps only in-frame clonotypes and omits some of them. Of some 170,000 clones listed, 59% were seen once; the top ten hold roughly 14%. The source was CD4+ T cells sorted from blood, collected at week 0. These receptors were taken from a human donor with alopecia areata.

This clone turned up a few times. The chain combines TRBV29-1 with TRBJ1-1; perhaps TRBD1 as D (5 bases). The ends were cut back, 7 bases at V and 6 bases at J, with 21 bases in the middle. In germline, CDR1 is SQVTM, CDR2 ANQGSEA. The CDR3 has 14 amino acids. This CDR3 is CSGGGGRGISEAFF. CDR3 nucleotides: TGCAGCGGCGGAGGAGGGCGGGGGATTTCTGAAGCTTTCTTT.

The chain has TRBV9 and TRBJ2-5, with D possibly being TRBD1 (5 bases). The ends were cut back, 1 base at V and 5 bases at J, with 9 bases in the middle. In germline, CDR1 is SGDLS, CDR2 YYNGEE. The CDR3 sequence is 13 residues long. This CDR3 reads CASSVRPGETQYF. CDR3 sequence (DNA): TGTGCCAGCAGCGTACGGCCAGGGGAGACCCAGTACTTC.